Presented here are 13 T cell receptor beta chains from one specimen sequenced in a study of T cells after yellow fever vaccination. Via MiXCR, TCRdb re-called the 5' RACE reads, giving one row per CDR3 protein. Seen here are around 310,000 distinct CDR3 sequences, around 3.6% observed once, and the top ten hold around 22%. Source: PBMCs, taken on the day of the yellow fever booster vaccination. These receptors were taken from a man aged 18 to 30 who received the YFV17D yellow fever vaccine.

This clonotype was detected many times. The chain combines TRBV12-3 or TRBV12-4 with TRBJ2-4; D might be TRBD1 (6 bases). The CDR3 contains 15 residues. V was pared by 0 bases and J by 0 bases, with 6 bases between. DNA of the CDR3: TGTGCCAGCAGTTTAGCCAGGGGAGCCAAAAACATTCAGTACTTC. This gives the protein CASSLARGAKNIQYF.

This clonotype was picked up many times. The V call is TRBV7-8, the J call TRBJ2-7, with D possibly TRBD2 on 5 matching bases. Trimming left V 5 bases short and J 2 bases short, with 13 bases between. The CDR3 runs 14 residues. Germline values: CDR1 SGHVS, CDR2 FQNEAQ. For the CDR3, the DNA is TGTGCCAGCAGCCCACGGACTGATACCTACGAGCAGTACTTC. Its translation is CASSPRTDTYEQYF.

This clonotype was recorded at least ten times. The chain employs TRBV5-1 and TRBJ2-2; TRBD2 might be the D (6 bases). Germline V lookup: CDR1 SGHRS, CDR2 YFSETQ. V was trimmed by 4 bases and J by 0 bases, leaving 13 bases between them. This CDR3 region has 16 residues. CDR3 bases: TGCGCCAGCAGCGAGGGACTCCCTGCGAACACCGGGGAGCTGTTTTTT. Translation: CASSEGLPANTGELFF.

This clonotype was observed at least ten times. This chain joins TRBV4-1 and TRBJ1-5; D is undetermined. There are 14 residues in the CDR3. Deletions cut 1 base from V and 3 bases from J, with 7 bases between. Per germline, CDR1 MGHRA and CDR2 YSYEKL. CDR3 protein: CASSQGQANQPQHF. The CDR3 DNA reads TGCGCCAGCAGCCAAGGCCAGGCCAATCAGCCCCAGCATTTT.

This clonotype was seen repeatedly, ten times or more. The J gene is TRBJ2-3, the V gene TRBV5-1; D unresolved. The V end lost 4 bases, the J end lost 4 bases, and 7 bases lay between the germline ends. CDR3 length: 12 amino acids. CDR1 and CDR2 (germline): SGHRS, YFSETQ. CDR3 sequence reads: CASSAPADTQYF. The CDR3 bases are TGCGCCAGCAGCGCCCCAGCAGATACGCAGTATTTT. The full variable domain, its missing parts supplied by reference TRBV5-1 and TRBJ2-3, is KAGVTQTPRYLIKTRGQQVTLSCSPISGHRSVSWYQQTPGQGLQFLFEYFSETQRNKGNFPGRFSGRQFSNSRSEMNVSTLELGDSALYLCASSAPADTQYFGPGTRLTVL.

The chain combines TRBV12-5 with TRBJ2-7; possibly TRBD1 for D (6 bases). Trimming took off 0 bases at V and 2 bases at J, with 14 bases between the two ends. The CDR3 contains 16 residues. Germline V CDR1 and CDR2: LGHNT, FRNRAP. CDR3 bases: TGTGCTAGTGGTTTGGTTAGGACAGCCGATCCCTACGAGCAGTACTTC. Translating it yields CASGLVRTADPYEQYF.

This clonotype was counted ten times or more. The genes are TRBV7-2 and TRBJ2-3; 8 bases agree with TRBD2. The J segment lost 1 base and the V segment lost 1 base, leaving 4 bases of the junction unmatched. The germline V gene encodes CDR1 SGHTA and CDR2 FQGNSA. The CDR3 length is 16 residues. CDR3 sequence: CASSLGRAGGTDTQYF. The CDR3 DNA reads TGTGCCAGCAGCTTAGGGCGAGCGGGGGGCACAGATACGCAGTATTTT.

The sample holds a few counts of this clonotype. The CDR3 DNA is TGTGCCAGCAGTTTCTGGACAGGGGGCGAGATCGGGGAGCTGTTTTTT. It yields the protein CASSFWTGGEIGELFF. The genes are TRBV27 and TRBJ2-2, with 11 bases identical to TRBD1. The CDR3 is made up of 16 amino acids. V was pared by 3 bases and J by 7 bases, with 7 bases of the junction left unmatched. Germline-derived CDR1 and CDR2 are MNHEY and SMNVEV (reference sequence).

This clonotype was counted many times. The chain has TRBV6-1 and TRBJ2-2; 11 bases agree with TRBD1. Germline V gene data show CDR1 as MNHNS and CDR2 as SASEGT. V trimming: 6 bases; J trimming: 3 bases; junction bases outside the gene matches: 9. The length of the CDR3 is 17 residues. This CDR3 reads CASSPEGTGGYTGELFF. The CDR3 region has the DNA TGTGCCAGCAGCCCCGAGGGGACAGGGGGTTACACCGGGGAGCTGTTTTTT.

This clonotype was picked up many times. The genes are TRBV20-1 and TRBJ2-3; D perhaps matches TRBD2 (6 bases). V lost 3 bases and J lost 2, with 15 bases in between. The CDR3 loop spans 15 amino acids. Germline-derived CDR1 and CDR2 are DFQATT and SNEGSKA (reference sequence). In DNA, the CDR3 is TGCAGTGCTAGTCCCGCGGGGAAACTCACAGATACGCAGTATTTT. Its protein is CSASPAGKLTDTQYF.

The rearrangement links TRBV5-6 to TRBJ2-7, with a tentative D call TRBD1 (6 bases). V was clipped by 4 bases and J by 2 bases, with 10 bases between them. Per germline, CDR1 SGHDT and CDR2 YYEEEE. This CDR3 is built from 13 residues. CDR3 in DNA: TGTGCCAGCAGCGTAGGGGGTACCTACGAGCAGTACGTC. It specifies CASSVGGTYEQYV.

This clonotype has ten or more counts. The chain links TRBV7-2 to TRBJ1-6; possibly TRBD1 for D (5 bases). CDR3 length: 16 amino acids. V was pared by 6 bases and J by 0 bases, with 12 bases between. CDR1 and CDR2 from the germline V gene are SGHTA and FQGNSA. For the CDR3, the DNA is TGTGCCAGCAGTTCGGGGCCCGCCTCCTATAATTCACCCCTCCACTTT. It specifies CASSSGPASYNSPLHF.

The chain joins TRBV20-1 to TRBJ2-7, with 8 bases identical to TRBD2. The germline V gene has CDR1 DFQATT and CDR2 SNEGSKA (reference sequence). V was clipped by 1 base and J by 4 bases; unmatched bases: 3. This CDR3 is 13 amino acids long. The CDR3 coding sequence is TGCAGTGCTAGAGCCAGCGGGGGTTACGAGCAGTACTTC. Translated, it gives CSARASGGYEQYF.